This TCR beta chain derives from a study of OX40 agonist ivuxolimab in advanced cancers. Regarding this clone: Its antigen is unknown.

This CDR3 contains 14 residues. Germline V gives CDR1 ENHRY, CDR2 SYGVKD. Germline trimming cut 4 bases from V and 6 bases from J; bases unmatched to any gene: 6. Sequenced by immunoSEQ multiplex PCR; TCRdb stores in-frame clones only, minus some. The sample holds about 99,000 clones, about 91% seen once. Study-level findings and limits: Normalized T-cell clonal expansion was also low in some nonresponders.

This material consisted of CD4+ or CD8+ T cells sorted from blood, taken in a trial of the OX40 agonist ivuxolimab. This TCR derives from an adult with an advanced solid tumor such as melanoma, head and neck, liver or kidney cancer. This chain connects TRBV10-3 to TRBJ2-3; 8 bases align to TRBD1. Written as DNA, the CDR3 is TGTGCCATCAGTGGGGGGACAGGTGGGGATACGCAGTATTTT. Amino acids: CAISGGTGGDTQYF.